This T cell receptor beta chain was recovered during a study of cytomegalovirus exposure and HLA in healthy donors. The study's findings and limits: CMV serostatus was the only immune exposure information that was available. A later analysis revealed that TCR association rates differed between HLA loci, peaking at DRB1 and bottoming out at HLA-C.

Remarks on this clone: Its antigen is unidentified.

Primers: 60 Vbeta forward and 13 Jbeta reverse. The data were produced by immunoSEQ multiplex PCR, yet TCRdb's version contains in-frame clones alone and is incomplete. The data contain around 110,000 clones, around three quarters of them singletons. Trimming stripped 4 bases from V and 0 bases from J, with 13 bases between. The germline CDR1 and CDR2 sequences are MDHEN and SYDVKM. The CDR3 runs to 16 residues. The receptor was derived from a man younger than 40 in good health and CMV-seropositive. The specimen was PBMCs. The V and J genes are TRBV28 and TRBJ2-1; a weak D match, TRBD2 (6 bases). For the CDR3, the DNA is TGTGCCAGCAGTTACACTAGCACCAGCTCCTACAATGAGCAGTTCTTC. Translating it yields CASSYTSTSSYNEQFF.